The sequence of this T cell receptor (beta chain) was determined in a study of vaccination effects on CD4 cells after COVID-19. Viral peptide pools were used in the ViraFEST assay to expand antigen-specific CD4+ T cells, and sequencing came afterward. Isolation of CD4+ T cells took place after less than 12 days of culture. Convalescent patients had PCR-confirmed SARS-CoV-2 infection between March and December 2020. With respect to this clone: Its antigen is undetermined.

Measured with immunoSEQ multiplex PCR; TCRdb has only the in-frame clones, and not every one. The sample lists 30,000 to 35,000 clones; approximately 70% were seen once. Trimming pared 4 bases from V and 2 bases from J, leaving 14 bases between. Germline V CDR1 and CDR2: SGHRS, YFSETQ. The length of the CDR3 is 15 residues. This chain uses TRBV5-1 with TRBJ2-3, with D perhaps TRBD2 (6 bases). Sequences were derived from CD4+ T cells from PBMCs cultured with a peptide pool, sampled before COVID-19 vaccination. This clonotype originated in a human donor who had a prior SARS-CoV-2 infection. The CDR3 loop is CASSPGTPATDTQYF. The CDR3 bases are TGCGCCAGCAGCCCGGGGACTCCTGCCACAGATACGCAGTATTTT.